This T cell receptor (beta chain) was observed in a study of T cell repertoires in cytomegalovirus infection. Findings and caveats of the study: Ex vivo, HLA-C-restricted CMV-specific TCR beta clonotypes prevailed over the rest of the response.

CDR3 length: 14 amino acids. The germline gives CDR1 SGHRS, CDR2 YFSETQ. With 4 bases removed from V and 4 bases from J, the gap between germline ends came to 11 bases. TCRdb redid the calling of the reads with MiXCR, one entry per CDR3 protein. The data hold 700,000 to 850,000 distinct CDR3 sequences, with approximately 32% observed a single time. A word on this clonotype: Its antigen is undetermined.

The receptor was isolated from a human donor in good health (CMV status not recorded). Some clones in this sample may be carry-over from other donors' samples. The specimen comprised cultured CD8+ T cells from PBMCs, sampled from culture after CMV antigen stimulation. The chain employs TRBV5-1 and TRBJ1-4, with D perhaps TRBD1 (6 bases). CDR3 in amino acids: CASSKTGNNEKLFF. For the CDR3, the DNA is TGCGCCAGCAGCAAGACAGGCAATAATGAAAAACTGTTTTTT.